Here is one T cell receptor (beta chain) with its context. Antigen unknown. The donors formed part of the 120-subject validation cohort, distinct from the approximately 670-subject first cohort. The CDR3 has 16 residues. In germline, CDR1 is LNHNV, CDR2 YYDKDF (reference sequence). V lost 1 base and J 3 bases, leaving 16 bases between the germline ends. Using immunoSEQ multiplex PCR, the repertoire was profiled, and TCRdb retains in-frame clones only, with some absent. The data hold about 68,000 clones, with around 95% observed a single time. This specimen belongs to a study of cytomegalovirus exposure and HLA in healthy donors. Study findings and constraints: The tendency of first-cohort TCR clusters to co-occur in the 90 to 150 validation repertoires emerged from a later analysis. Through in vitro validation, three CMV-associated chains were shown to be specific for CMV antigens.

Specimen: PBMCs. V usage is TRBV15 and J usage is TRBJ2-7, with a weak D call TRBD1 (5 bases). The source of this sequence is a man younger than 35 in good health and CMV-seronegative. The CDR3 DNA is TGTGCCACCAGCAGAGTTAGGGGTCGGGCCAACTACGAGCAGTACTTC. It is translated as CATSRVRGRANYEQYF.